Shown below are 5 T cell receptor beta chains from a single sample sequenced in a study of shared clonotypes between healthy human individuals. The protocol was immunoSEQ multiplex PCR, while the TCRdb copy is restricted to in-frame clones and leaves out a portion. The profile shows 2 million to 2.5 million clones, approximately 95% of them singletons. Sequencing was carried out using naive CD4+ T cells sorted from blood. Subset in this sample: CD45RA+ positively selected. The origin of the receptors is a man aged 18 to 29 in good health.

This chain links TRBV5-1 with TRBJ2-1, with TRBD1 matching 8 bases. CDR1 is SGHRS and CDR2 is YFSETQ in the germline V gene. With 4 bases clipped from V and 9 bases from J, the junction kept 9 bases outside the gene matches. This CDR3 is built from 14 residues. This CDR3 reads CASSGGQGLAEQFF. The CDR3 region has the DNA TGCGCCAGCAGCGGAGGACAGGGCTTGGCTGAGCAGTTCTTC.

V and J are TRBV7-8 and TRBJ1-4; 7 bases are a match to TRBD1. V lost 1 base to trimming and J lost 4 bases; unmatched junction nucleotides: 3. CDR3 size: 15 residues. Germline lookup yields CDR1 SGHVS and CDR2 FQNEAQ. CDR3 protein: CASSLGGQYNEKLFF. CDR3 coding DNA: TGTGCCAGCAGCTTAGGGGGACAGTATAATGAAAAACTGTTTTTT.

The V call is TRBV7-8, the J call TRBJ2-5; D possibly corresponds to TRBD2 (6 bases). The ends were cut back, 3 bases at V and 5 bases at J, with 10 bases in the middle. There are 13 residues in the CDR3. CDR1 SGHVS and CDR2 FQNEAQ come from the germline V gene. In DNA form, the CDR3 reads TGTGCCAGCAGCTTTGGGGGGAGGGAGACCCAGTACTTC. Its translation is CASSFGGRETQYF.

The chain recombines TRBV18 with TRBJ1-6, with D perhaps matching TRBD1 (6 bases). The V end lost 6 bases, the J end lost 6 bases, and 15 bases lay between the germline ends. The CDR3 loop spans 15 amino acids. CDR1 is KGHSH, CDR2 LQKENI, per germline. The CDR3 loop is CASSLQSDSNSPLHF. In DNA, the CDR3 is TGTGCCAGCTCTTTACAATCGGACAGTAATTCACCCCTCCACTTT. Full variable domain (outside the CDR3, taken from reference TRBV18 and TRBJ1-6): NAGVMQNPRHLVRRRGQEARLRCSPMKGHSHVYWYRQLPEEGLKFMVYLQKENIIDESGMPKERFSAEFPKEGPSILRIQQVVRGDSAAYFCASSLQSDSNSPLHFGNGTRLTVT.

The chain employs TRBV6-5 and TRBJ1-2; unclear D gene. Trimming left V 0 bases short and J 5 bases short, with 13 bases between. This CDR3 contains 15 residues. Germline V gives CDR1 MNHEY, CDR2 SVGAGI. The CDR3 nucleotides are TGTGCCAGCAGTTACTCCGGAAAGCCCCCTTATGGCTACACCTTC. Protein product: CASSYSGKPPYGYTF.